The 14 T cell receptor beta chains below all came from one sample that was sequenced in a study of blood T cell repertoires in COVID-19. Profiled with immunoSEQ multiplex PCR; TCRdb holds only in-frame clones, not every one. The sample consists of 110,000 or so clones, about 90% of them appearing once. The sample was peripheral blood. The receptors here all came from a human donor in a cohort sampled during active COVID-19.

The chain employs TRBV18 and TRBJ2-5; TRBD2 matches 15 bases. The CDR3 is made up of 15 amino acids. V lost 3 bases, J lost 4 bases, and 0 bases stayed unmatched. Germline CDR1 is KGHSH and CDR2 is LQKENI. The CDR3 DNA reads as TGTGCCAGCTCACCGGGACTAGCGGGAGGAGAGACCCAGTACTTC. Translating it yields CASSPGLAGGETQYF.

The chain's CDR3 is CASSRTGVGSYEQYF. The CDR3 nucleotides read TGTGCCAGCAGCAGGACAGGGGTTGGCTCCTACGAGCAGTACTTC. J is TRBJ2-7 and V is TRBV5-4, with 9 nucleotides matching TRBD1. Trimming removed 4 bases from V and 0 bases from J; junction bases left unmatched: 5. The CDR3 covers 15 residues. Germline V gene lookup returns CDR1 SGHNT and CDR2 YYREEE (reference sequence). The variable domain in full, with the rest retrieved from reference TRBV5-4 and TRBJ2-7, is ETGVTQSPTHLIKTRGQQVTLRCSSQSGHNTVSWYQQALGQGPQFIFQYYREEENGRGNFPPRFSGLQFPNYSSELNVNALELDDSALYLCASSRTGVGSYEQYFGPGTRLTVT.

This chain links TRBV5-5 with TRBJ1-2, with TRBD1 matching over 7 bases. V dropped 3 bases and J dropped 0; count of bases not matched to a gene: 2. The germline gives CDR1 SGHKS, CDR2 YYEKEE (reference sequence). The CDR3 length is 14 residues. CDR3 residues: CASSWDRANYGYTF. CDR3 nucleotides: TGTGCCAGCAGCTGGGACAGAGCTAACTATGGCTACACCTTC.

This rearrangement joins TRBV6-2 or TRBV6-3 to TRBJ2-1, with a possible D match to TRBD2 (6 bases). Trimming removed 8 bases from V and 2 bases from J, with 16 bases in between. The CDR3 runs 15 residues. Germline values: CDR1 MNHEY, CDR2 SVGEGT. In DNA form, the CDR3 reads TGTGCCAGCGGCCCCACCGGGGGAGCCTACAATGAGCAGTTCTTC. It yields the protein CASGPTGGAYNEQFF.

V and J are TRBV5-1 and TRBJ1-4; 7 bases fit TRBD1. The V gene's germline CDR1 is SGHRS and CDR2 YFSETQ. Trimming took 0 bases from V and 7 from J; bases not matched to a gene: 3. The CDR3 is 14 residues long. Written as DNA, the CDR3 is TGCGCCAGCAGCTTGGACAGGGGAGGTGAAAAACTGTTTTTT. Its protein is CASSLDRGGEKLFF.

This clone was seen only a few times. The V and J genes are TRBV5-1 and TRBJ1-1; D possibly corresponds to TRBD1 (5 bases). Germline loops: CDR1 SGHRS, CDR2 YFSETQ. With 0 bases removed from V and 1 base from J, the gap between germline ends came to 10 bases. CDR3 length: 15 residues. The DNA of the CDR3 is TGCGCCAGCAGCTTGGCCCAGGGATCGAACACTGAAGCTTTCTTT. It yields the protein CASSLAQGSNTEAFF.

V is TRBV28 and J is TRBJ2-7; 14 bases match TRBD2. Germline trimming cut 5 bases from V and 3 bases from J; bases unmatched to any gene: 12. The CDR3 covers 18 residues. Germline CDR1 is MDHEN and CDR2 is SYDVKM. DNA of the CDR3: TGTGCCAGCAGTCCCCAGACTAGCGGGAGGGCCACCATCTACGAGCAGTACTTC. It specifies CASSPQTSGRATIYEQYF.

V and J are TRBV11-3 and TRBJ1-4; a possible D gene is TRBD1 (5 bases). V was trimmed by 4 bases and J by 1 base, leaving 7 bases between them. This CDR3 is built from 14 residues. Per the germline V gene, CDR1 is SGHNT and CDR2 is YENEEA. The DNA for the CDR3 is TGTGCCAGCAGCTGGGGGGGAACTAATGAAAAACTGTTTTTT. It encodes CASSWGGTNEKLFF.

J is TRBJ1-2 and V is TRBV6-5; no reliable D call. Trimming removed 2 bases at V and 5 bases at J, with 9 bases between. There are 13 residues in the CDR3. CDR1 and CDR2 (germline): MNHEY, SVGAGI. The CDR3 sequence: CASSYGFRYGYTF. In DNA, the CDR3 is TGTGCCAGCAGTTACGGTTTTCGGTATGGCTACACCTTC.

V is TRBV7-7 and J is TRBJ2-1; 11 positions agree with TRBD2. The CDR3 covers 15 residues. Germline V gene sequence: CDR1 SSHAT, CDR2 FNYEAQ (reference sequence). The V gene end was trimmed by 5 bases and the J gene end by 5 bases; junction bases not matched to a gene: 5. As DNA, the CDR3 is TGTGCCAGCAGCCAGGGACTAGCGGACAACAATGAGCAGTTCTTC. Translating gives CASSQGLADNNEQFF.

This chain uses TRBV7-9 with TRBJ2-3, with 16 bases that match TRBD2. V was pared by 2 bases and J by 9 bases, with 8 bases of the junction left unmatched. The CDR3 runs to 17 residues. Germline CDR1 is SEHNR and CDR2 is FQNEAQ (reference sequence). The CDR3 is CASSLPPGLAGGPTQYF. The CDR3 DNA follows: TGTGCCAGCAGCTTACCGCCGGGACTAGCGGGAGGGCCGACGCAGTATTTT.

The chain joins TRBV5-1 to TRBJ2-2, with a possible D match to TRBD2 (6 bases). Germline V CDR1 and CDR2: SGHRS, YFSETQ. CDR3 length: 15 amino acids. V dropped 1 base and J dropped 4 bases, with 11 bases sitting between them. CDR3 sequence: CASSLTGSRTGELFF. In nucleotides, the CDR3 is TGCGCCAGCAGCTTGACCGGGAGCCGCACCGGGGAGCTGTTTTTT.

This clone was recorded only once. The chain combines TRBV11-3 with TRBJ2-1; tentatively, D is TRBD2 (5 bases). V lost 5 bases and J 9 bases, leaving 14 bases between the germline ends. CDR3 length: 13 residues. Germline assignment: CDR1 SGHNT and CDR2 YENEEA. As DNA, the CDR3 is TGTGCCAGCAGCCCAAACGGACTCATTGAGCAGTTCTTC. This gives the protein CASSPNGLIEQFF.

The CDR3 protein is CASSQGERGRRGYTF. The DNA of the CDR3 is TGTGCCAGCAGCCAAGGGGAAAGGGGGCGCAGAGGCTACACCTTC. The V gene is TRBV3-1 (or the pseudogene TRBV3-2), the J gene TRBJ1-2, with 7 bases aligning to TRBD1. The V gene's germline CDR1 is LGHDT and CDR2 YNNKEL (reference sequence). This CDR3 comprises 15 residues. Trimming cost V 1 base and J 8 bases; bases outside gene matches: 10.